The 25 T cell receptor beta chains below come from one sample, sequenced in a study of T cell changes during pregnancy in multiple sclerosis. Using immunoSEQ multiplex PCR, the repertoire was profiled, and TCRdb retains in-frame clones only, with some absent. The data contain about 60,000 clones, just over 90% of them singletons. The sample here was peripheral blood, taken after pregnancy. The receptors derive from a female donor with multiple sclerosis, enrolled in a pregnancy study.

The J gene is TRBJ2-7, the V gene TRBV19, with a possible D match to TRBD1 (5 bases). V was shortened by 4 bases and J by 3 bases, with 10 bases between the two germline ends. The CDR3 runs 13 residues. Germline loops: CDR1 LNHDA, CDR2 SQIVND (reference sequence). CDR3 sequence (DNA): TGTGCCAGTAGTACCACAGGATTCTACGAGCAGTACTTC. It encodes CASSTTGFYEQYF.

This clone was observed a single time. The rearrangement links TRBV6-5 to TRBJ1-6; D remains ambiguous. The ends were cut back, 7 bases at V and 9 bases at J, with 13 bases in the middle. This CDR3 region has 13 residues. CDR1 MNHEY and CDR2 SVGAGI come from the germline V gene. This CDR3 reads CASMAQFASPLHF. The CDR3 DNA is TGTGCCAGCATGGCACAGTTTGCTTCACCCCTCCACTTT.

The CDR3 is CASSARGTGVSGELFF. In nucleotides, the CDR3 is TGTGCCAGCAGCGCTCGAGGGACAGGGGTTTCCGGGGAGCTGTTTTTT. The chain uses TRBV7-3 and TRBJ2-2; 10 bases match TRBD1. The ends lost 5 bases at V and 6 bases at J; junction bases unmatched: 9. Germline values: CDR1 SGHTA, CDR2 FQGTGA. The CDR3 consists of 16 residues.

The CDR3 region is CASSDRVGELFF. The CDR3 DNA reads TGCGCCAGCAGTGACAGGGTCGGGGAGCTGTTTTTT. V and J are TRBV10-2 and TRBJ2-2; tentative D call: TRBD1 (5 bases). Looked up from germline, CDR1 is WSHSY and CDR2 is SAAADI. The CDR3 contains 12 residues. V was shortened by 3 bases and J by 7 bases, with 6 bases between the two germline ends.

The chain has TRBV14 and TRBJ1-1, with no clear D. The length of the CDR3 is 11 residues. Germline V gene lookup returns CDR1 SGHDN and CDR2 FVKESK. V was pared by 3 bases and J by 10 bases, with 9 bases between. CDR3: CASSQEGIAFF. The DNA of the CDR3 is TGTGCCAGCAGCCAGGAGGGAATAGCTTTCTTT. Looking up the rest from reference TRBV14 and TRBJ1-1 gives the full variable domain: EAGVTQFPSHSVIEKGQTVTLRCDPISGHDNLYWYRRVMGKEIKFLLHFVKESKQDESGMPNNRFLAERTGGTYSTLKVQPAELEDSGVYFCASSQEGIAFFGQGTRLTVV.

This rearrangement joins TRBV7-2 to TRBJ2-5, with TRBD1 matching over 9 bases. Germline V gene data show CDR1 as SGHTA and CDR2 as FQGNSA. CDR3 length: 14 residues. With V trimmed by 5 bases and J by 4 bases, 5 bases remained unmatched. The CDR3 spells CASSLGQGLETQYF. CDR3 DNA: TGTGCCAGCAGCCTGGGACAGGGATTAGAGACCCAGTACTTC.

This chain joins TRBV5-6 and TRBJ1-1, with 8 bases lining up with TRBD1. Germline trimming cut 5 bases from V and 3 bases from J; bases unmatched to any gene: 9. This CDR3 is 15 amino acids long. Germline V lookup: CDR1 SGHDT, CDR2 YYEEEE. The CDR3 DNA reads TGTGCCAGCAGTAGGACAGGGCGATTTGACACTGAAGCTTTCTTT. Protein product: CASSRTGRFDTEAFF.

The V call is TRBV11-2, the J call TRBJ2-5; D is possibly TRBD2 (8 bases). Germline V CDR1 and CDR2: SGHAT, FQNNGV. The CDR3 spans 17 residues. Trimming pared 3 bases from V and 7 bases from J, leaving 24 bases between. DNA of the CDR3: TGTGCCAGCAGCTTGGGAGAGATAGCGGGGCAGGGGGGGACCCAGTACTTC. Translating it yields CASSLGEIAGQGGTQYF.

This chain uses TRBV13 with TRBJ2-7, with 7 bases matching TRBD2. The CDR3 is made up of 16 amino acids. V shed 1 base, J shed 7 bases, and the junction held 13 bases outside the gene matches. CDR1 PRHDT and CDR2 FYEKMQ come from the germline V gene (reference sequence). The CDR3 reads CASSLVPAGPSGEQYF. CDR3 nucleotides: TGTGCCAGCAGCTTAGTCCCAGCGGGACCCTCAGGAGAGCAGTACTTC.

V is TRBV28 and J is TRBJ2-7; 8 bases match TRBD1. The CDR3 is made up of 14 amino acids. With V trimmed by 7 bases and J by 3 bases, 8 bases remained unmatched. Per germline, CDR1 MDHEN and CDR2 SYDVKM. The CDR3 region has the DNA TGTGCCAGCACCTCGGGACAGGCCCGCTACGAGCAGTACTTC. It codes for CASTSGQARYEQYF.

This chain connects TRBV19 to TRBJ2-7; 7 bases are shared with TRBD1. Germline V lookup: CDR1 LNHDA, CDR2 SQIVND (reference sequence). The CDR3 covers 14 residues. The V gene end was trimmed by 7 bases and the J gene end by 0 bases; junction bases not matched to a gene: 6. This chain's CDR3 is CASTPRQGSYEQYF. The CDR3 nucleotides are TGTGCCAGTACCCCGAGACAGGGCTCCTACGAGCAGTACTTC.

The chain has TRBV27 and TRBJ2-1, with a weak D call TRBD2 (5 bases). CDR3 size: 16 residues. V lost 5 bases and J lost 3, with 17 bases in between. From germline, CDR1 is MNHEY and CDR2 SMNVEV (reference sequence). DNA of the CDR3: TGTGCCAGCAGTAGGGCGGAGGCAACCTTCTACAATGAGCAGTTCTTC. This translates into CASSRAEATFYNEQFF.

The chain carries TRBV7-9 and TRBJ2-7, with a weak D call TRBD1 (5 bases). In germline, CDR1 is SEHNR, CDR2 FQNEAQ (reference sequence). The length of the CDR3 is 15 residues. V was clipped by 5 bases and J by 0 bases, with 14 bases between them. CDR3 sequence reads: CASSADKGYSYEQYF. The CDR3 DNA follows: TGTGCCAGCAGCGCGGACAAGGGTTACTCCTACGAGCAGTACTTC.

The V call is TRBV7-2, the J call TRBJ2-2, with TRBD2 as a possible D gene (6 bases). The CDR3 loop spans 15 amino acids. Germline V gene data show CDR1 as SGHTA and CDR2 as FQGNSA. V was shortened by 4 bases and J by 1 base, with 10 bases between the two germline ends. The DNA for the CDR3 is TGTGCCAGCAGCTCGGGACTGCAGAACACCGGGGAGCTGTTTTTT. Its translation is CASSSGLQNTGELFF.

CDR3 nucleotides: TGTGCCAGCAGCGACAACAATGAGCAGTTCTTC. Protein product: CASSDNNEQFF. The V and J genes are TRBV2 and TRBJ2-1; no clear D gene. Between the trimmed V and J ends, which lost 6 bases and 5 bases, there was a span of 5 bases. Germline CDR1 and CDR2: SNHLY and FYNNEI. CDR3 length: 11 amino acids.

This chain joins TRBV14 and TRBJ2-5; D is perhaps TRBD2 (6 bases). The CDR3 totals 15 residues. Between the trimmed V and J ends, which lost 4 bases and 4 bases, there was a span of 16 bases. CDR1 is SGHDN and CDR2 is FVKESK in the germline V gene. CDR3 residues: CASSPGDVGGETQYF. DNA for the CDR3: TGTGCCAGCAGCCCTGGGGACGTCGGGGGAGAGACCCAGTACTTC.

The CDR3 reads CASSISGTGLDEQYF. CDR3 DNA sequence: TGTGCCAGTAGTATATCCGGGACAGGGTTGGACGAGCAGTACTTC. V and J are TRBV19 and TRBJ2-7, with TRBD1 matching 9 bases. Germline values: CDR1 LNHDA, CDR2 SQIVND (reference sequence). Germline trimming cut 2 bases from V and 5 bases from J; bases unmatched to any gene: 7. The CDR3 has 15 residues.

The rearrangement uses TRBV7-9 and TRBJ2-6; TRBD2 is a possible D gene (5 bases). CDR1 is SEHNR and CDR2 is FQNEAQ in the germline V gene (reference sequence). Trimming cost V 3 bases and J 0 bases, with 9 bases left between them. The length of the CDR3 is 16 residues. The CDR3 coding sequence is TGTGCCAGCAGCTTTCTGAGGGCCTCTGGGGCCAACGTCCTGACTTTC. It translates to CASSFLRASGANVLTF.

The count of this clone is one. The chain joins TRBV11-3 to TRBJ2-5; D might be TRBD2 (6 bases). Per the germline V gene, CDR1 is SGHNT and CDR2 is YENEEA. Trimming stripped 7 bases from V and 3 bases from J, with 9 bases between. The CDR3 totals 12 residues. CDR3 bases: TGTGCCAGCACCTCGGGGGAAGAGACCCAGTACTTC. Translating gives CASTSGEETQYF.

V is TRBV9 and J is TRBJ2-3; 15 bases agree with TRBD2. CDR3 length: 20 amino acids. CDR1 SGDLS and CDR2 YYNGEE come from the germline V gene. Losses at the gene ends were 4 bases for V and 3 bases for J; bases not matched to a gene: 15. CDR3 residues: CASSSRGLAGGGVRTDTQYF. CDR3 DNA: TGTGCCAGCAGCTCCAGGGGACTAGCGGGAGGCGGTGTTAGGACAGATACGCAGTATTTT.

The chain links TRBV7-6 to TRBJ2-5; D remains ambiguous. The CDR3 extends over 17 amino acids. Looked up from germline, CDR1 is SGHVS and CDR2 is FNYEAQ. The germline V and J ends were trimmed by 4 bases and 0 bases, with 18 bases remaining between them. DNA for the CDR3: TGTGCCAGCAGCTCTACCCAAATAGACACGAACCAAGAGACCCAGTACTTC. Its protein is CASSSTQIDTNQETQYF.

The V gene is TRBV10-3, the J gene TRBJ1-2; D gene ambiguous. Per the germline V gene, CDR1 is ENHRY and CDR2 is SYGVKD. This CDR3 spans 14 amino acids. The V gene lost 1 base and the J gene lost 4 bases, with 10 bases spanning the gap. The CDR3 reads CAISEWGDSYGYTF. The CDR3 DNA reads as TGTGCCATCAGTGAGTGGGGAGATAGCTATGGCTACACCTTC.

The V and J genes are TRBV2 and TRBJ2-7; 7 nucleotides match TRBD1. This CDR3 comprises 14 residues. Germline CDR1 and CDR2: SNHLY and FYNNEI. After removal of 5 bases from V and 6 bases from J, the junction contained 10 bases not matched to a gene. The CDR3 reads CASSFGTEPREQYF. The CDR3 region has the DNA TGTGCCAGCAGTTTCGGGACAGAACCTCGCGAGCAGTACTTC.

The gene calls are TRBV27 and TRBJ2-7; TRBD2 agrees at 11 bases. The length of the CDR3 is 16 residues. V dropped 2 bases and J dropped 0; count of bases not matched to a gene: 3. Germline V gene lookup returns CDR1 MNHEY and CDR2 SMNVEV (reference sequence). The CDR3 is CASSLLGTSGSYEQYF. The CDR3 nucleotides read TGTGCCAGCAGTTTACTCGGGACTAGCGGCTCCTACGAGCAGTACTTC.

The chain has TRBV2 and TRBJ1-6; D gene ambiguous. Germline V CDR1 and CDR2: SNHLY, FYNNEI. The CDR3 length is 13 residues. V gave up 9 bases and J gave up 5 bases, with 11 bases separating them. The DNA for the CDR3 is TGTGCCAGTAACCGGGATGATAATTCACCCCTCCACTTT. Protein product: CASNRDDNSPLHF.